Below, one TCR beta chain is given with its context. In this sample, this clonotype turned up a few times. The antigen this receptor binds is unknown. Nothing much larger sits one base from this clone, and base qualities are not available. This record comes from a study of T cells in Graves' hyperthyroidism and ophthalmopathy (dated by TCRdb to 2018 to 2020). About the full investigation: Peripheral blood samples were taken at the time of initial diagnosis, prior to any treatment. The 100 discovery patients were randomly split 7:3 into training and test sets. In about 6 Graves' hyperthyroidism patients, the study also compared T-cell repertoires from thyroid tissue with T-cell repertoires from blood. Prospective prediction of ophthalmopathy was tested in an independent validation cohort of 18 to 20 hyperthyroidism patients and around 16 patients who later progressed to ophthalmopathy. Once sampling was done, hyperthyroidism patients were given methimazole at a starting dose of 30 mg daily, whereas ophthalmopathy patients were given high-dose intravenous methylprednisolone. TCR Vbeta CDR3 sequencing of 120 to 150 peripheral blood samples (approximately 44 ophthalmopathy, roughly 74 hyperthyroidism and some 17 progressor patients) is reported in the paper. To identify TCR V-J signatures that set the groups apart, the researchers used a discovery cohort of about a hundred patients, made up of 40 to 45 with Graves' ophthalmopathy and about 55 with stable Graves' hyperthyroidism. The full study reports these points: Most expanded thyroid clonotypes (frequency above 0.001) were also detected in blood, suggesting blood repertoires may reflect thyroid immune responses. In validation, progression to ophthalmopathy was predicted by the model with about 70% sensitivity and 72.22% specificity, a median of around 6.5 months before onset. In cross-validation, a model built on a 13 V-J signature told ophthalmopathy apart from stable hyperthyroidism with 85% to 90% sensitivity and 81% to 82% specificity, and in testing the same model reached 80%/75%. Sample size was not statistically predetermined, and blinding of investigators to group allocation was not performed.

Amplification of TCR beta CDR3 regions was carried out from RNA transcripts. The TCR CDR3 was subjected to a first round of RT-PCR using the HTBI primer set and the Qiagen OneStep RT-PCR kit. The libraries were constructed in a second round of multiplex PCR and then size-selected and purified. Paired-end sequencing of the libraries was performed with 100 bp reads on an Illumina HiSeq2000. Concerning the study's data processing: SOAPnuke was used to process the raw data, throwing out any read that contained adapters or uncalled bases, had a mean Phred below 15, or lacked an exact constant-primer or identifier match. High-quality paired reads were merged using COPE v1.2.5, and each unique nucleotide sequence was defined as a clonotype. MiTCR v1.1 was used to align clonotypes to the IMGT TRBV, TRBD and TRBJ reference segments. Analysis was restricted to V-J combinations with a frequency above 0.0001, which covered 99.2% of repertoires. The TCS score was defined as the ratio of F50 (clonal expansion) to E x V (chaos), calculated using BLOSUM62-based TCRdist between CDR3 peptides within each V-J. Welch's t-statistics and random forest reduced 500 to 550 V-J features to 13, which were used in a naive Bayes classifier (R e1071). TCRdb reanalyzed the raw reads on its own, using fastp at Q25 for trimming and MiXCR for clone calling, and kept in-frame beta chains. Identical CDR3 proteins give one entry, which carries the most common genes and DNA. TCRdb, not the original authors, processed these V and J calls. Recorded for this sample are some 370,000 distinct CDR3 sequences; over 12% of them occurred a single time. The ten largest clones add up to around 27% of the sample.

The CDR3 numbers 12 residues from cysteine through phenylalanine. Here the CDR3 DNA is all that survives: 36 bases in frame from base 1. Germline trimming amounts to 6 bases on V and 2 bases on J, with 0 as the count of junction bases outside the gene matches. The germline V gene sets CDR1 to SQVTM and CDR2 to ANQGSEA. Moderately to severely active disease, a Clinical Activity Score of at least 3, a NOSPECS grade of at least 4, and a duration under 3 months were present in ophthalmopathy patients. Patients with uncontrolled infections, other autoimmune diseases, pregnancy or lactation were excluded. Diagnoses were based on clinical symptoms, serum thyroxine and TRAb, thyroid ultrasound and orbital computed tomography. Ficoll-Paque density gradient centrifugation was used to isolate PBMCs from about 9.4 ml of fresh peripheral blood. Total RNA was extracted using Trizol reagent, and RNA quality was assessed on an Agilent 2100 Bioanalyzer.

Sequencing was performed on blood. This sequence uses TRBV29-1 and TRBJ2-1; the junction holds 8 bases that match TRBD2. The source is a man aged 50-59 years with Graves' ophthalmopathy. The DNA sequence is as follows: TGCAGCGTACTAGCGGCCTACAATGAGCAGTTCTTC. This yields the protein CSVLAAYNEQFF.